The 11 T cell receptor beta chains reported below all come from one sample, sequenced in a study of cytomegalovirus exposure and HLA in healthy donors. PCR was performed using 60 Vbeta and 13 Jbeta primers. The assay was immunoSEQ multiplex PCR, and TCRdb's table has in-frame clones only and misses some. Its table lists 150,000 to 200,000 clones. Sequencing used PBMCs. The origin of the receptors is a woman between 18 and 29 years old in good health and CMV-seropositive.

The V and J genes are TRBV30 and TRBJ1-5, with D possibly being TRBD1 (6 bases). Germline V gives CDR1 GTSNPN, CDR2 SVGIG (reference sequence). This CDR3 region has 14 residues. With 1 base removed from V and 5 bases from J, the gap between germline ends came to 12 bases. The DNA for the CDR3 is TGTGCCTGGAGTGGCGGCCCAGGGGATCAGCCCCAGCATTTT. Translating gives CAWSGGPGDQPQHF. The variable domain in full, completed from reference TRBV30 and TRBJ1-5, reads SQTIHQWPATLVQPVGSPLSLECTVEGTSNPNLYWYRQAAGRGLQLLFYSVGIGQISSEVPQNLSASRPQDRQFILSSKKLLLSDSGFYLCAWSGGPGDQPQHFGDGTRLSIL.

This rearrangement joins TRBV5-1 to TRBJ2-1; perhaps TRBD1 as D (5 bases). V was cut by 4 bases and J by 6 bases, with 14 bases left in between. The CDR3 is 14 residues long. Per the germline V gene, CDR1 is SGHRS and CDR2 is YFSETQ. This chain's CDR3 is CASSPKTETNEQFF. Here the CDR3 DNA reads TGCGCCAGCAGCCCAAAGACAGAAACCAATGAGCAGTTCTTC.

The CDR3 sequence: CASSESGKTQYF. The CDR3 DNA is TGTGCCAGCAGTGAATCCGGGAAGACCCAGTACTTC. V usage is TRBV2 and J usage is TRBJ2-5; D possibly corresponds to TRBD2 (5 bases). V gave up 2 bases and J gave up 6 bases, with 7 bases separating them. The CDR3 has 12 residues. Germline lookup yields CDR1 SNHLY and CDR2 FYNNEI. Based on the CDR3 plus reference TRBV2 and TRBJ2-5, the full variable domain is EPEVTQTPSHQVTQMGQEVILRCVPISNHLYFYWYRQILGQKVEFLVSFYNNEISEKSEIFDDQFSVERPDGSNFTLKIRSTKLEDSAMYFCASSESGKTQYFGPGTRLLVL.

The V gene is TRBV5-8, the J gene TRBJ2-3; the match to TRBD2 covers 10 bases. V shed 1 base, J shed 4 bases, and the junction held 6 bases outside the gene matches. The CDR3 covers 16 residues. In germline, CDR1 is SGHTS, CDR2 YDEGEE. This chain's CDR3 is CASSLRLAGAADTQYF. DNA of the CDR3: TGTGCCAGCAGCTTGCGCCTAGCGGGGGCCGCAGATACGCAGTATTTT.

The chain combines TRBV6-6 with TRBJ1-4; a possible D gene is TRBD1 (6 bases). V lost 6 bases and J 8 bases, leaving 13 bases between the germline ends. The CDR3 totals 13 residues. The germline V gene encodes CDR1 MNHNY and CDR2 SVGAGI (reference sequence). The CDR3 bases are TGTGCCAGCAGCCCAGGGGTGGGGGAAAAACTGTTTTTT. Amino acids: CASSPGVGEKLFF.

This chain links TRBV2 with TRBJ2-7, with 10 bases that match TRBD2. The CDR3 sequence is 14 residues long. The germline CDR1 and CDR2 sequences are SNHLY and FYNNEI. Trimming took 11 bases from V and 7 from J; bases not matched to a gene: 14. This CDR3 reads CAGALAGGRGEQYF. DNA of the CDR3: TGTGCCGGGGCTTTAGCGGGAGGAAGGGGTGAGCAGTACTTC.

This chain joins TRBV19 and TRBJ1-1, with D possibly being TRBD1 (5 bases). V shed 7 bases and J shed 6 bases, with 15 bases lying between them. Germline V gene data show CDR1 as LNHDA and CDR2 as SQIVND (reference sequence). The CDR3 totals 13 residues. CDR3 nucleotide sequence: TGTGCCAGTAACCCTACCAGGGCGGCTGAAGCTTTCTTT. Residues: CASNPTRAAEAFF.

This chain uses TRBV11-2 with TRBJ2-2; 8 positions match TRBD1. CDR1 is SGHAT, CDR2 FQNNGV, per germline. With 3 bases clipped from V and 1 base from J, the junction kept 4 bases outside the gene matches. The CDR3 sequence is 16 residues long. The CDR3 nucleotides read TGTGCCAGCAGCTTGGCCGGGACAGGGAACACCGGGGAGCTGTTTTTT. This gives the protein CASSLAGTGNTGELFF. The full variable domain, completed using reference TRBV11-2 and TRBJ2-2, is EAGVAQSPRYKIIEKRQSVAFWCNPISGHATLYWYQQILGQGPKLLIQFQNNGVVDDSQLPKDRFSAERLKGVDSTLKIQPAKLEDSAVYLCASSLAGTGNTGELFFGEGSRLTVL.

V is TRBV4-1 and J is TRBJ2-5, with 9 bases lining up with TRBD2. Trimming at V came to 3 bases and at J to 5 bases, leaving 4 bases not matched to a gene. The CDR3 extends over 14 amino acids. The germline V gene encodes CDR1 MGHRA and CDR2 YSYEKL. CDR3 sequence (DNA): TGCGCCAGCAGCCACATAGCGGGGGACGAGACCCAGTACTTC. Encoded protein: CASSHIAGDETQYF.

V is TRBV5-1 and J is TRBJ1-2; no clear D gene. This CDR3 contains 14 residues. V gave up 5 bases and J gave up 6 bases, with 17 bases separating them. Germline loops: CDR1 SGHRS, CDR2 YFSETQ. For the CDR3, the DNA is TGCGCCAGCAGTGCGAGAACTCTAACCGATGGCTACACCTTC. It translates to CASSARTLTDGYTF.

The gene calls are TRBV6-7 and TRBJ2-7; the match to TRBD1 covers 7 bases. TRBV6-7 is filed as an ORF, its function uncertain. V lost 8 bases and J lost 3; bases outside the gene matches: 7. This CDR3 comprises 13 residues. CDR3 nucleotides: TGTGCCAGCCCCACAGGGGCGCGCTACGAGCAGTACTTC. Translating it yields CASPTGARYEQYF.